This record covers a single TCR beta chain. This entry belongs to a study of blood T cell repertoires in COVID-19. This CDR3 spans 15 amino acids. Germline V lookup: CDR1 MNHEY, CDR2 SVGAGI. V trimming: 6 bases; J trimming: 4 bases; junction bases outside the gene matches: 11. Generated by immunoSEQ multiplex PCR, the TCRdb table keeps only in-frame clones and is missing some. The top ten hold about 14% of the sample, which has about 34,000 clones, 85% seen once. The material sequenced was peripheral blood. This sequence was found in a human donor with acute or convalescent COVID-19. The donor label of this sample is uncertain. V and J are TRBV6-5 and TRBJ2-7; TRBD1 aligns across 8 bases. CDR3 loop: CASRDGDRWRYEQYF. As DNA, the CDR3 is TGTGCCAGCAGAGATGGGGACAGGTGGAGGTACGAGCAGTACTTC.